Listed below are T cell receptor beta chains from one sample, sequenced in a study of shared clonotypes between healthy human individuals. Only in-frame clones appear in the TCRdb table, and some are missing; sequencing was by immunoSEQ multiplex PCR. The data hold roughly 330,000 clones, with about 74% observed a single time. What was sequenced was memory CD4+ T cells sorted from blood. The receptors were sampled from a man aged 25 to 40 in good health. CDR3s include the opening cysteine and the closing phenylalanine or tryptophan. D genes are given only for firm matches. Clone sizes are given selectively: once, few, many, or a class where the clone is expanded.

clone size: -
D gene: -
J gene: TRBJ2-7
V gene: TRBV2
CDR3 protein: CASRAGMAYEQYF
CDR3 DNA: TGTGCCAGCAGGGCGGGGATGGCCTACGAGCAGTACTTC

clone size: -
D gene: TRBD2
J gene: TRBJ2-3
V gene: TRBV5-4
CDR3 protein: CASSGTSGRAITDTQYF
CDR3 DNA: TGTGCCAGCAGCGGGACTAGCGGGAGGGCCATAACAGATACGCAGTATTTT

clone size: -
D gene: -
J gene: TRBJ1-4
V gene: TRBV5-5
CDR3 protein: CASSRTHGLDGEKLFF
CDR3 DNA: TGTGCCAGCAGCCGGACTCACGGACTGGATGGTGAAAAACTGTTTTTT

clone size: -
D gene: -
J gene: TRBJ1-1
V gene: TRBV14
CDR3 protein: CASSQDLGYTEAFF
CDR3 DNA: TGTGCCAGCAGCCAAGATCTGGGGTACACTGAAGCTTTCTTT

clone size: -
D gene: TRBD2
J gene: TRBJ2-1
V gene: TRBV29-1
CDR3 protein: CSAPSGQSYNEQFF
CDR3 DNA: TGCAGCGCCCCTAGCGGGCAGTCCTACAATGAGCAGTTCTTC

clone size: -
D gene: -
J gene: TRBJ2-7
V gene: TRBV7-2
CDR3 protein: CASSLRVSYEQYF
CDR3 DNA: TGTGCCAGCAGCTTAAGGGTTTCCTACGAGCAGTACTTC

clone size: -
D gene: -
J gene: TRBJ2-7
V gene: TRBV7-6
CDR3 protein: CASSLQPGAYEQYF
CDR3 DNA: TGTGCCAGCAGCTTACAACCAGGGGCCTACGAGCAGTACTTC

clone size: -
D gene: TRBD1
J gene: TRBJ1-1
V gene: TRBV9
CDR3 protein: CASSVDGRGLRSTEAFF
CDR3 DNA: TGTGCCAGCAGCGTAGACGGCAGGGGGCTACGGAGCACTGAAGCTTTCTTT

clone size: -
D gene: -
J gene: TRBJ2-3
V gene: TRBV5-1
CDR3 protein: CASSLGTGPGTDTQYF
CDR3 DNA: TGCGCCAGCAGCTTGGGTACCGGACCTGGCACAGATACGCAGTATTTT

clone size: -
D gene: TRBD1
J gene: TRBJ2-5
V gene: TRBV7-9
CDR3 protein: CASEKTTGRVGTQYF
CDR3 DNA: TGTGCCAGCGAAAAAACGACAGGGCGCGTAGGGACCCAGTACTTC

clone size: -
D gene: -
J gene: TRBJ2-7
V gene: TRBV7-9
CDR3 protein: CASSLLGGEQYF
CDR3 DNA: TGTGCCAGCAGCTTGCTAGGAGGCGAGCAGTACTTC

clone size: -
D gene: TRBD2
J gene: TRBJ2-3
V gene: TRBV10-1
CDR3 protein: CASSRGNTDTQYF
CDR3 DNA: TGCGCCAGCTCGCGGGGGAATACAGATACGCAGTATTTT

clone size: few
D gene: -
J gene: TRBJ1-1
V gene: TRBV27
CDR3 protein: CASSQTPDRKAFF
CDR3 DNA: TGTGCCAGCAGTCAAACCCCCGACAGGAAAGCTTTCTTT

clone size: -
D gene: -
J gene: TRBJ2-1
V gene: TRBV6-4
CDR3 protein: CASSAGSYNEQFF
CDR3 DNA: TGTGCCAGCAGTGCGGGCTCCTACAATGAGCAGTTCTTC

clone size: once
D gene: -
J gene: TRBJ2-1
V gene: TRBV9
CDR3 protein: CASSVDNEQFF
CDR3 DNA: TGTGCCAGCAGCGTAGACAATGAGCAGTTCTTC

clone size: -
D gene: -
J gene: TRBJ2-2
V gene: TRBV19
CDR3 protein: CASSMHQGNTGELFF
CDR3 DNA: TGTGCCAGTAGTATGCACCAGGGTAACACCGGGGAGCTGTTTTTT

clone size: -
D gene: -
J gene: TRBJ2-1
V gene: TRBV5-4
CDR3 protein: CASNGGGKQFF
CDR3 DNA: TGTGCCAGCAACGGAGGGGGGAAGCAGTTCTTC

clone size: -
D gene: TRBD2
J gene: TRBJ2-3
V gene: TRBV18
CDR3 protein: CASSPASGRADTQYF
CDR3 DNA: TGTGCCAGCTCACCAGCTAGCGGGAGGGCAGATACGCAGTATTTT

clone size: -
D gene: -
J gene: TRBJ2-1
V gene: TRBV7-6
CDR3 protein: CASSNHGGQGEQFF
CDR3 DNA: TGTGCCAGCTCCAATCACGGGGGGCAAGGTGAGCAGTTCTTC

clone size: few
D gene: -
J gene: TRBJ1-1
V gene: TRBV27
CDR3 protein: CASSLSTGTNTEAFF
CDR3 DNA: TGTGCCAGCAGTTTATCTACAGGGACGAACACTGAAGCTTTCTTT

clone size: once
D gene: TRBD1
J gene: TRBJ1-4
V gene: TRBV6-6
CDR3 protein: CASSSGTGAEKLFF
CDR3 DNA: TGTGCCAGCAGTAGCGGGACAGGGGCCGAAAAACTGTTTTTT

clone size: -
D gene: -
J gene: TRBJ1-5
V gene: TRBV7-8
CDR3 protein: CASSLGGRVSQPQHF
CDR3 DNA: TGTGCCAGCAGCTTAGGGGGGAGGGTTAGCCAGCCCCAGCATTTT

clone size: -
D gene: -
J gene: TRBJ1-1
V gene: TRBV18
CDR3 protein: CASSPAGATEAFF
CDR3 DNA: TGTGCCAGCTCACCTGCAGGGGCCACTGAAGCTTTCTTT

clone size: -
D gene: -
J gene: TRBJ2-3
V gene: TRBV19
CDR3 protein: CASSRWDTQYF
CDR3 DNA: TGTGCCAGTAGTAGGTGGGATACGCAGTATTTT

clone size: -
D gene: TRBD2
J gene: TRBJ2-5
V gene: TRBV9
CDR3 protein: CASSVASSGAQETQYF
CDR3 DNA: TGTGCCAGCAGCGTAGCTTCTAGCGGGGCCCAAGAGACCCAGTACTTC

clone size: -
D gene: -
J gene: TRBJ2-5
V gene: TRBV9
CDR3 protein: CASSVVGTYQETQYF
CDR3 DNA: TGTGCCAGCAGCGTTGTGGGGACATATCAAGAGACCCAGTACTTC

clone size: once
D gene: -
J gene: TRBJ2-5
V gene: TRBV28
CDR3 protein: CASSVMSAAQETQYF
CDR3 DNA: TGTGCCAGCAGCGTCATGTCGGCGGCCCAAGAGACCCAGTACTTC

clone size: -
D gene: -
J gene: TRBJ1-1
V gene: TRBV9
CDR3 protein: CASSREPLNTEAFF
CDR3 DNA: TGTGCCAGCAGCCGGGAACCCCTGAACACTGAAGCTTTCTTT

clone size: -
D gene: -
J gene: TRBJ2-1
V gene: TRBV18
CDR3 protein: CASSPLPSYNEQFF
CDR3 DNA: TGTGCCAGCTCACCACTTCCCTCCTACAATGAGCAGTTCTTC

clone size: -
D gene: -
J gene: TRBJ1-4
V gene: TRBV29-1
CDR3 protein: CSVEGAANEKLFF
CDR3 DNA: TGCAGCGTCGAAGGGGCGGCTAATGAAAAACTGTTTTTT

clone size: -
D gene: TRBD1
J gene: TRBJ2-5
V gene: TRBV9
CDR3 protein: CASSEGQGSETQYF
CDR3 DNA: TGTGCCAGCAGCGAAGGACAGGGGAGTGAGACCCAGTACTTC

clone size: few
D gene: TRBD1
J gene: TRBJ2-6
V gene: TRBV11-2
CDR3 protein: CASSGLGQGVVMANVLTF
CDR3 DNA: TGTGCCAGCAGCGGATTGGGACAGGGGGTTGTAATGGCCAACGTCCTGACTTTC

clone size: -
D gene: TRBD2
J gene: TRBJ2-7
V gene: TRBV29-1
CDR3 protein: CSVGGSAGANYEQYF
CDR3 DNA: TGCAGCGTTGGAGGGTCGGCGGGAGCGAACTATGAGCAGTACTTC

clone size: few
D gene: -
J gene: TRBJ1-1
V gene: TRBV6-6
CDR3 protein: CASSYSGSRHIEAFF
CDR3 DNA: TGTGCCAGCAGTTACTCTGGCTCGCGGCACATTGAAGCTTTCTTT

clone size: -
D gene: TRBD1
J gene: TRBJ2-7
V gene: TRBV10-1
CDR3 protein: CASSESGDRAYEQYF
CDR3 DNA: TGCGCCAGCAGTGAGTCAGGGGACAGAGCCTACGAGCAGTACTTC

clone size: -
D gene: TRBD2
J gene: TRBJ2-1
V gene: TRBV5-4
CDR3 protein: CASSSSGNSYNEQFF
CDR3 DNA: TGTGCCAGCAGCTCTAGCGGGAACTCCTACAATGAGCAGTTCTTC

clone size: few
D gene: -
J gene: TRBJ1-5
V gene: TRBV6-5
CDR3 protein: CASRSEGGAYQPQHF
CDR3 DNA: TGTGCCAGCAGGTCTGAGGGGGGGGCTTATCAGCCCCAGCATTTT